The text below deals with one TCR beta chain. Its target is unknown. Unique molecular identifiers were carried by the TCR beta cDNA libraries. TCRdb passed the PCR reads through MiXCR, listing each CDR3 protein once. This sample has roughly 670,000 distinct CDR3 sequences, with approximately 59% found just once. The data were taken from a study of post-analysis software for immune sequencing data. Notes on the study in general: About five TRBV segments were more frequent in patients than controls; TRBV5-6, TRBV5-1 and TRBV20-1 belonged to this group.

The CDR3 extends over 14 amino acids. Germline V gene data show CDR1 as SNHLY and CDR2 as FYNNEI. Trimming shortened V by 3 bases and J by 3 bases, and 10 bases separated the two germline ends. The chain joins TRBV2 to TRBJ2-3; perhaps TRBD2 as D (5 bases). The TCR was taken from a girl aged 2 to 10 with multiple sclerosis. Material: blood. The CDR3 bases are TGTGCCAGCAGTGAGGACGGAGGAACAGATACGCAGTATTTT. Residues: CASSEDGGTDTQYF.